This TCR beta chain is from a study of T cell repertoires in cytomegalovirus infection. On the study more broadly: Matching HLA type and CMV infection were both indicated by public TCR beta signatures.

The table lists this clonotype with many counts. No antigen is known for it. TCRdb reprocessed the reads via MiXCR and lists one record per CDR3 protein. Here the sample spans about 140,000 distinct CDR3 sequences, about 6.1% being singletons. Germline values: CDR1 ENHRY, CDR2 SYGVKD. The CDR3 has 15 residues. V trimming: 4 bases; J trimming: 6 bases; junction bases outside the gene matches: 9. Overall study results and limits: People with CMV and the relevant HLA were identified by cumulative public TCR beta family frequency. Predominance within the ex vivo response was attributable to HLA-C-restricted CMV-specific TCR beta clonotypes.

V is TRBV10-3 and J is TRBJ2-3, with TRBD2 matching over 8 bases. This receptor was obtained from a human donor in good health (CMV status not recorded). Some clones in this sample may be carry-over from other donors' samples. Source material: PBMCs. The CDR3 region is CAISVGGGRGDTQYF. The CDR3 DNA is TGTGCCATCAGTGTCGGGGGGGGTCGCGGGGATACGCAGTATTTT.